The 18 T cell receptor beta chains given below trace back to one sample, sequenced in a study of identical twins. TCRdb recomputed calls from the 5' RACE reads with MiXCR, one row per CDR3 protein. The data contain hundreds of thousands of distinct CDR3 sequences, 9% to 15% of them seen just once; the ten biggest clones take up roughly 1.5%. These data were likewise used in another study, on yellow fever vaccine responses in identical twins.

The specimen sequenced was PBMCs. The origin of the receptors is a young woman in good health.

The V gene is TRBV7-2, the J gene TRBJ1-1, with no clear D. This CDR3 comprises 15 residues. Per germline, CDR1 SGHTA and CDR2 FQGNSA. Trimming cost V 1 base and J 1 base, with 10 bases left between them. Here the CDR3 reads CASSLGFLTNTEAFF. As DNA, the CDR3 is TGTGCCAGCAGCTTAGGGTTTCTGACGAACACTGAAGCTTTCTTT.

The CDR3: CASKTWASGTYEQYF. The CDR3 DNA follows: TGCGCCAGCAAGACCTGGGCTAGCGGGACTTACGAGCAGTACTTC. This sequence joins TRBV5-1 and TRBJ2-7, with 9 nucleotides matching TRBD2. The CDR3 consists of 15 residues. The germline CDR1 and CDR2 sequences are SGHRS and YFSETQ. With 6 bases clipped from V and 4 bases from J, the junction kept 11 bases outside the gene matches. Full variable domain (remainder filled in from reference TRBV5-1 and TRBJ2-7): KAGVTQTPRYLIKTRGQQVTLSCSPISGHRSVSWYQQTPGQGLQFLFEYFSETQRNKGNFPGRFSGRQFSNSRSEMNVSTLELGDSALYLCASKTWASGTYEQYFGPGTRLTVT.

The chain is built from TRBV14 and TRBJ2-7; 11 bases line up with TRBD1. There are 15 residues in the CDR3. Looked up from germline, CDR1 is SGHDN and CDR2 is FVKESK. V lost 3 bases, J lost 2 bases, and 3 bases stayed unmatched. DNA for the CDR3: TGTGCCAGCAGCCAGGGGACAGGGGGTCCCTACGAGCAGTACGTC. This codes for CASSQGTGGPYEQYV.

The chain joins TRBV3-1 to TRBJ2-5, with D tentatively TRBD2 (6 bases). V gave up 1 base and J gave up 10 bases, with 13 bases separating them. This CDR3 is 13 amino acids long. CDR1 and CDR2 (germline): LGHDT, YNNKEL (reference sequence). CDR3 loop: CASSQVLIGGQYF. Here the CDR3 DNA reads TGTGCCAGCAGCCAAGTCCTGATCGGGGGCCAGTACTTC.

The chain couples TRBV20-1 to TRBJ1-1, with D possibly matching TRBD1 (5 bases). This CDR3 spans 14 amino acids. CDR1 DFQATT and CDR2 SNEGSKA come from the germline V gene (reference sequence). V was cut by 8 bases and J by 1 base, with 17 bases left in between. Here the CDR3 reads CSPEGRQGNTEAFF. The DNA of the CDR3 is TGCAGTCCGGAAGGAAGGCAGGGGAACACTGAAGCTTTCTTT.

V usage is TRBV10-3 and J usage is TRBJ2-1, with 10 bases lining up with TRBD2. The CDR3 extends over 15 amino acids. Germline values: CDR1 ENHRY, CDR2 SYGVKD. V shed 2 bases, J shed 10 bases, and the junction held 8 bases outside the gene matches. The CDR3 DNA is TGTGCCATCAGTGAGGGACTAGCGGACTTCGAGGAGCAGTTCTTC. It translates to CAISEGLADFEEQFF.

In this sample, this clonotype turned up a few times. The chain employs TRBV4-2 and TRBJ2-1; 7 bases line up with TRBD2. Germline V gene data show CDR1 as LGHNA and CDR2 as YNFKEQ. The CDR3 is made up of 15 amino acids. The trim removed 1 base at V and 6 bases at J, leaving 6 bases unmatched. The CDR3 spells CASSQGTRIGNEQFF. In DNA, the CDR3 is TGTGCCAGCAGCCAAGGGACTAGAATAGGCAATGAGCAGTTCTTC.

The chain is built from TRBV12-3 or TRBV12-4 and TRBJ2-1; D gene uncertain. This CDR3 contains 13 residues. Trimming left V 0 bases short and J 8 bases short, with 8 bases between. CDR3 DNA sequence: TGTGCCAGCAGTTTAGCCGTGGGCTATGAGCAGTTCTTC. It translates to CASSLAVGYEQFF.

This clonotype was counted at least ten times. CDR3: CATSDSPSGRAKNTGELFF. In nucleotides, the CDR3 is TGTGCCACCAGTGATTCACCCAGCGGGAGGGCCAAGAACACCGGGGAGCTGTTTTTT. The chain carries TRBV24-1 and TRBJ2-2, with TRBD2 identical over 10 bases. The CDR3 spans 19 residues. The junction had 9 bases not matched to a gene; V was cut back by 2 bases and J by 1 base. Germline CDR1 and CDR2: KGHDR and SFDVKD.

This clonotype was recorded at least ten times. The chain couples TRBV27 to TRBJ2-3; D might be TRBD2 (6 bases). The CDR3 contains 15 residues. CDR1 and CDR2 from the germline V gene are MNHEY and SMNVEV (reference sequence). V was pared by 6 bases and J by 1 base, with 14 bases between. The CDR3 coding sequence is TGTGCCAGCAGCCCAACGTGGGGGGGCACAGATACGCAGTATTTT. This encodes CASSPTWGGTDTQYF.

The rearrangement links TRBV4-1 to TRBJ2-2; D is undetermined. CDR1 and CDR2 from the germline V gene are MGHRA and YSYEKL. V lost 1 base and J lost 7, with 10 bases in between. The CDR3 has 14 residues. CDR3 sequence (DNA): TGCGCCAGCAGCCAAGGGCCGATAGGCGGGGAGCTGTTTTTT. Translated: CASSQGPIGGELFF.

This clonotype was observed a handful of times. The chain joins TRBV6-5 to TRBJ2-1; 7 positions agree with TRBD1. Germline CDR1 reads MNHEY; CDR2 reads SVGAGI. This CDR3 is built from 15 residues. V shed 0 bases and J 3 bases; nucleotides not matched to a gene: 2. The CDR3 region is CASSYSGQNYNEQFF. The CDR3 bases are TGTGCCAGCAGTTACTCGGGACAGAACTACAATGAGCAGTTCTTC.

The V and J genes are TRBV12-3 or TRBV12-4 and TRBJ1-6; 8 positions match TRBD1. The length of the CDR3 is 15 residues. V dropped 5 bases and J dropped 10; count of bases not matched to a gene: 10. The CDR3 nucleotides are TGTGCCAGCAGTCGGGACAGGTCCGGTTGGTCACCCCTCCACTTT. This translates into CASSRDRSGWSPLHF.

The sample holds a few counts of this clonotype. The chain couples TRBV4-2 to TRBJ2-4; 7 bases map to TRBD2. Germline loops: CDR1 LGHNA, CDR2 YNFKEQ. V gave up 0 bases and J gave up 0 bases; unmatched junction bases: 5. There are 17 residues in the CDR3. The DNA of the CDR3 is TGTGCCAGCAGCCAAGAGGGCAGCGGGGTAGCCAAAAACATTCAGTACTTC. Its translation: CASSQEGSGVAKNIQYF.

Only a few counts were recorded for this clonotype. The V and J genes are TRBV28 and TRBJ1-2; 10 nucleotides line up with TRBD1. The CDR3 is 14 amino acids. V was clipped by 8 bases and J by 5 bases; unmatched bases: 8. Germline assignment: CDR1 MDHEN and CDR2 SYDVKM. DNA of the CDR3: TGTGCCAGCGAAGACAGGGGGCTTTCTTATGGCTACACCTTC. Translated, it gives CASEDRGLSYGYTF.

This clonotype came up many times. The rearrangement joins TRBV7-2 to TRBJ1-5; D might be TRBD1 (5 bases). Trimming cost V 1 base and J 11 bases, with 12 bases left between them. Germline V gene sequence: CDR1 SGHTA, CDR2 FQGNSA. This CDR3 contains 13 residues. The CDR3 loop is CASSLEVGGTQHF. Written as DNA, the CDR3 is TGTGCCAGCAGCTTAGAGGTTGGGGGGACCCAGCATTTT.

This clonotype was found once. The V call is TRBV6-5, the J call TRBJ2-2; tentative D call: TRBD1 (5 bases). The length of the CDR3 is 19 residues. Trimming cost V 2 bases and J 9 bases, with 28 bases left between them. The germline gives CDR1 MNHEY, CDR2 SVGAGI. CDR3 protein: CASSYPMGRQLMGNRELFF. CDR3 coding DNA: TGTGCCAGCAGTTACCCCATGGGTAGACAGCTAATGGGGAACAGGGAGCTGTTTTTT.

This clonotype was seen a handful of times. The rearrangement uses TRBV20-1 and TRBJ2-5; D possibly uses TRBD1 or TRBD2 (6 bases each). CDR1 and CDR2 from the germline V gene are DFQATT and SNEGSKA (reference sequence). The CDR3 is 14 amino acids. Trimming stripped 2 bases from V and 2 bases from J, with 12 bases between. The CDR3 nucleotides are TGCAGTGCTAGACCGGGGGCTGGACAAGAGACCCAGTACTTC. Protein sequence: CSARPGAGQETQYF.